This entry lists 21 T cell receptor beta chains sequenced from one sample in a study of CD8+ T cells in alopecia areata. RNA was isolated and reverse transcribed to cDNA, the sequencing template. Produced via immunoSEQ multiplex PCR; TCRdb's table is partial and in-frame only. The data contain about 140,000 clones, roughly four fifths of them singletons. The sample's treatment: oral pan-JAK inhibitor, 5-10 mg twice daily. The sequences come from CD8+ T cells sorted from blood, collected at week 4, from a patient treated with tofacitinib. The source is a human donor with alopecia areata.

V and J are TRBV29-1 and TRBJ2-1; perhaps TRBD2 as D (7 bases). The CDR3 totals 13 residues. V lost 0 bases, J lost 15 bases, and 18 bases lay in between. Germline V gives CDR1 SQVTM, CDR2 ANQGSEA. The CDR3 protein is CSVEEGGGAQWFF. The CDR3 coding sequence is TGCAGCGTTGAAGAGGGAGGGGGGGCTCAGTGGTTCTTC.

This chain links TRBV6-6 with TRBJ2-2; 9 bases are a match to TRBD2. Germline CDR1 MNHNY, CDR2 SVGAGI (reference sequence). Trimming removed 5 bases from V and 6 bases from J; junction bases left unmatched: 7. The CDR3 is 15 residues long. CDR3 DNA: TGTGCCAGCAGTCTGGCAGCGGGGGGCCCCGGGGAGCTGTTTTTT. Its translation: CASSLAAGGPGELFF.

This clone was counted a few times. For the CDR3, the DNA is TGCAGCGTTGAAGGGTTAGCGGGGGATACCACAGATACGCAGTATTTT. Translated, it gives CSVEGLAGDTTDTQYF. The V call is TRBV29-1, the J call TRBJ2-3, with 9 nucleotides matching TRBD2. CDR3 length equals 16 residues. Per the germline V gene, CDR1 is SQVTM and CDR2 is ANQGSEA. The ends lost 1 base at V and 2 bases at J; junction bases unmatched: 7.

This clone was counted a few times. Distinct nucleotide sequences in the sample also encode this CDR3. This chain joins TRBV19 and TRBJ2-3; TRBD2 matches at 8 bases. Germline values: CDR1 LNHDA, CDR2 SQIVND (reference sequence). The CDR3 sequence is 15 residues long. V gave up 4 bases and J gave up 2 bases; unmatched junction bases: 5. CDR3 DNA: TGTGCCAGTAGTACTTTAGCGGGGTTCACAGATACGCAGTATTTT. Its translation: CASSTLAGFTDTQYF.

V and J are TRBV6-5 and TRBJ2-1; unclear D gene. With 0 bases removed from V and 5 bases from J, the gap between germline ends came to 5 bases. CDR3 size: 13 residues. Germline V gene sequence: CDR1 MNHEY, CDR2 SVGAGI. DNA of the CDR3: TGTGCCAGCAGTTACTCCCTAGACAATGAGCAGTTCTTC. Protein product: CASSYSLDNEQFF.

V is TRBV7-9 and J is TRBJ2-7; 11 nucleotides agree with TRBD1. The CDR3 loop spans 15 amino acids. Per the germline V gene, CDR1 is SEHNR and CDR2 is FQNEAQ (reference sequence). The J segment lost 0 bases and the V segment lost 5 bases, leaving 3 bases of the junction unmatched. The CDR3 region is CASSAGQGASYEQYF. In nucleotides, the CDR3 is TGTGCCAGCAGCGCCGGACAGGGGGCCTCCTACGAGCAGTACTTC.

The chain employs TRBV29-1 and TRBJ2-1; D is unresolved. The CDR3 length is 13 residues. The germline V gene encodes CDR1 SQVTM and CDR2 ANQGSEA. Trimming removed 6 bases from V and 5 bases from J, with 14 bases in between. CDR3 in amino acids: CSVGVATHNEQFF. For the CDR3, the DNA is TGCAGCGTAGGCGTCGCGACCCACAATGAGCAGTTCTTC.

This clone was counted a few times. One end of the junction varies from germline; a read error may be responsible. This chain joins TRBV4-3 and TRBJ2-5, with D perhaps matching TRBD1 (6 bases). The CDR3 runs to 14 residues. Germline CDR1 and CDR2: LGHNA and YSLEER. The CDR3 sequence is CASSQRQASESQYF. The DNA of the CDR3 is TGCGCCAGCAGCCAACGACAGGCCTCAGAGTCCCAGTACTTC.

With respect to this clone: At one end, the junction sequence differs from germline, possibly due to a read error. In DNA, the CDR3 is TGTGCCAGCAGCATTACCGGGACTAGCCCAAACTTC. Its translation is CASSITGTSPNF. This rearrangement joins TRBV7-9 to TRBJ2-5, with 9 bases fitting TRBD2. Germline V gene data show CDR1 as SEHNR and CDR2 as FQNEAQ (reference sequence). The CDR3 extends over 12 amino acids.

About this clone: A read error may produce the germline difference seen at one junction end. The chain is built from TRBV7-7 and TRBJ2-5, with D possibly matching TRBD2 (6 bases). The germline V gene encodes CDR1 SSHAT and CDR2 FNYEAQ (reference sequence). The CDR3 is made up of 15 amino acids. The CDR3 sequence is CASSLSMGLQETQYF. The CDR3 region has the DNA TGTGCTAGCAGCTTAAGCATGGGACTCCAAGAGACCCAGTACTTC.

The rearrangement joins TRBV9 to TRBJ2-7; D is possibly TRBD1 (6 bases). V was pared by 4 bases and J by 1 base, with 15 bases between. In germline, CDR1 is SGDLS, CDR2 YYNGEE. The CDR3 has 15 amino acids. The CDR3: CASSLYEGTSYEQYF. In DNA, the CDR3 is TGTGCCAGCAGCCTTTATGAAGGGACATCCTACGAGCAGTACTTC.

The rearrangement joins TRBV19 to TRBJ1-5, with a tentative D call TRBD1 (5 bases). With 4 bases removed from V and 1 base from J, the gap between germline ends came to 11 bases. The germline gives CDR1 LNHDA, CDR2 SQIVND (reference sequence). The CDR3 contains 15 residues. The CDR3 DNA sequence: TGTGCCAGTAGTAGCAGGGAGTGGAGCAATCAGCCCCAGCATTTT. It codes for CASSSREWSNQPQHF. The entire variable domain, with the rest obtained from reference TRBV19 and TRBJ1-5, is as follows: DGGITQSPKYLFRKEGQNVTLSCEQNLNHDAMYWYRQDPGQGLRLIYYSQIVNDFQKGDIAEGYSVSREKKESFPLTVTSAQKNPTAFYLCASSSREWSNQPQHFGDGTRLSIL.

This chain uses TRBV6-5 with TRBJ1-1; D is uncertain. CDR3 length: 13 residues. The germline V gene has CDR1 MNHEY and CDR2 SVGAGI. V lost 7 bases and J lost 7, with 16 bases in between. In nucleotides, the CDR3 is TGTGCCAGCAAGATTGGTGCCGCAGTTGAAGCTTTCTTT. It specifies CASKIGAAVEAFF.

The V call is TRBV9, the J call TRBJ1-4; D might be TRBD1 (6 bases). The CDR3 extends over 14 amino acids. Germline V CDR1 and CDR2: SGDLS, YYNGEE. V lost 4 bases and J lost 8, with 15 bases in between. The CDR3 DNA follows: TGTGCCAGCAGCCGTCGTGGGGGCGAAGAAAAACTGTTTTTT. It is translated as CASSRRGGEEKLFF.

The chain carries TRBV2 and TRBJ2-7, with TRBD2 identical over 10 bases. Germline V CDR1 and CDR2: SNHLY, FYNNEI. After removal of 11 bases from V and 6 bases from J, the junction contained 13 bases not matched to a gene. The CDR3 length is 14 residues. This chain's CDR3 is CASEGGAGGPEQYF. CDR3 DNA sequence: TGTGCCTCCGAGGGGGGAGCGGGGGGGCCCGAGCAGTACTTC.

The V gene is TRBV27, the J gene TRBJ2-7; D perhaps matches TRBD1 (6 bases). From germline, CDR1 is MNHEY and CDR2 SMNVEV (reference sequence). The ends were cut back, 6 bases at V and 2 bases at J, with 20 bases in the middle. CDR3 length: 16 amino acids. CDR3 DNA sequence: TGTGCCAGCAGCCTCCTCGCGCAGGGGTTAACCTACGAGCAGTACTTC. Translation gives CASSLLAQGLTYEQYF.

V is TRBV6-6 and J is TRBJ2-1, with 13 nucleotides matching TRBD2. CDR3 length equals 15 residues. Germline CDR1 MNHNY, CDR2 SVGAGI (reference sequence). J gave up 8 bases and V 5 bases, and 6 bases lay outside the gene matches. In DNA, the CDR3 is TGTGCCAGCAGTCTCACTAGCGGGGGGGCTGATGAGCAGTTCTTC. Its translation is CASSLTSGGADEQFF.

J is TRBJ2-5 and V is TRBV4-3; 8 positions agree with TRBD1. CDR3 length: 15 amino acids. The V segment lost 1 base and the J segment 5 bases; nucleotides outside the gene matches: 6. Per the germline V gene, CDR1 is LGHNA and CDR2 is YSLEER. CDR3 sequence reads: CASSQGTGNLETQYF. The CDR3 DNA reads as TGCGCCAGCAGCCAAGGGACAGGGAACCTTGAGACCCAGTACTTC.

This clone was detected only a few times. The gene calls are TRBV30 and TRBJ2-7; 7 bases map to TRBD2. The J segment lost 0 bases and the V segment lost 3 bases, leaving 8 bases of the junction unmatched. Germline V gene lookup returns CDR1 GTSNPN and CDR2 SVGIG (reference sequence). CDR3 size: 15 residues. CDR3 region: CAWSGSSGLSYEQYF. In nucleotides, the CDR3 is TGTGCCTGGAGCGGATCTAGCGGCCTCTCCTACGAGCAGTACTTC.

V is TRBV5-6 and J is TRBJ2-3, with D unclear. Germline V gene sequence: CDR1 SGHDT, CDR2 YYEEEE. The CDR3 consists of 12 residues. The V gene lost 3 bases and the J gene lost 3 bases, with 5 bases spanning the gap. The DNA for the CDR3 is TGTGCCAGCAGCTACTCTACAGATACGCAGTATTTT. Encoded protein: CASSYSTDTQYF. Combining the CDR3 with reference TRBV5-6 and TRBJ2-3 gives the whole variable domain DAGVTQSPTHLIKTRGQQVTLRCSPKSGHDTVSWYQQALGQGPQFIFQYYEEEERQRGNFPDRFSGHQFPNYSSELNVNALLLGDSALYLCASSYSTDTQYFGPGTRLTVL.

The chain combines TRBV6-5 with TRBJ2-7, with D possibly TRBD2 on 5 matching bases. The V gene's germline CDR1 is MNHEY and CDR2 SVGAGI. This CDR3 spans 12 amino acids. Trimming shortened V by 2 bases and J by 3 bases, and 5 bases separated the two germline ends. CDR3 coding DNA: TGTGCCAGCAGTTACGAGGGCTACGAGCAGTACTTC. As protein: CASSYEGYEQYF.